The clone carrying this TCR beta chain was picked up a small number of times. Its antigen is as yet unknown. Per the study methods: A distant-metastasis classifier for papillary thyroid cancer was built using CDR3 differences across clinicopathological groups. TCRdb re-called clones via MiXCR from the PCR reads. The V and J calls and clone size come from TCRdb's table, not from the authors' own analysis. The top ten clones hold roughly a sixth of a sample with roughly 20,000 clones, 30% to 40% of them seen once. No treatment had been given to any patient before thyroid surgery. The germline gives CDR1 MNHNS, CDR2 SASEGT. This CDR3 contains 14 residues. Deletions cut 6 bases from V and 1 base from J, with 9 bases between. These data are taken from a study of metastatic and nonmetastatic thyroid tumors. About the study: Comparison of repertoires was carried out across blood and tumor or nodule tissue from malignant and benign thyroid patients. Study-level results: In both blood and tumor samples, TCR beta diversity was reported significantly higher for malignant than benign nodules.

The chain joins TRBV6-1 to TRBJ2-2; D not resolved. Input material: tumor tissue. The origin of this receptor is a female donor with papillary thyroid cancer or a benign thyroid nodule (not recorded which). Some clones in this sample may be carry-over from other donors' samples. The CDR3 here is CASRVAVNTGELFF. CDR3 DNA sequence: TGTGCCAGCAGGGTTGCGGTGAACACCGGGGAGCTGTTTTTT.